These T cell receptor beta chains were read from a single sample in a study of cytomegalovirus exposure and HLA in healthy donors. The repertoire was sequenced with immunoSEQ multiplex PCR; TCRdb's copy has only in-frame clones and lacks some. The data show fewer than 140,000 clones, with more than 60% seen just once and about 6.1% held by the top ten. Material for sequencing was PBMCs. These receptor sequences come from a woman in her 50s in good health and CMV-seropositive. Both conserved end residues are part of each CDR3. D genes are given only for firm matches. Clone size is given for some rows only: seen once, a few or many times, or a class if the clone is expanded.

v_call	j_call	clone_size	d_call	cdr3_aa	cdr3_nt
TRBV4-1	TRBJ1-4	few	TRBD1	CASSQADRGDEKLFF	TGCGCCAGCAGCCAAGCCGACAGGGGGGATGAAAAACTGTTTTTT
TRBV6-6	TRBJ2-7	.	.	CASSSPSRGIPYEQYF	TGTGCCAGCAGTTCTCCTTCCCGGGGAATACCCTACGAGCAGTACTTC
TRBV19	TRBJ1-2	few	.	CASSPANEGYYGYTF	TGTGCCAGTAGTCCCGCGAACGAGGGATACTATGGCTACACCTTC
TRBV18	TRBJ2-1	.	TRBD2	CASSLGTSGGSEQFF	TGTGCCAGCTCACTCGGGACTAGCGGGGGCAGTGAGCAGTTCTTC
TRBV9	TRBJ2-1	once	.	CASSVVAQASYNEQFF	TGTGCCAGCAGCGTAGTTGCGCAAGCCTCCTACAATGAGCAGTTCTTC
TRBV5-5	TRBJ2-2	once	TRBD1	CASSWDRAGTGELFF	TGTGCCAGCAGCTGGGACAGGGCTGGCACCGGGGAGCTGTTTTTT
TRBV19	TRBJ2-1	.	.	CASSITSFPYNEQFF	TGTGCCAGTAGTATAACTTCCTTCCCCTACAATGAGCAGTTCTTC
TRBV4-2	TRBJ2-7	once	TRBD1	CASSQDWQGDDYEQYF	TGTGCCAGCAGCCAAGATTGGCAGGGGGACGACTACGAGCAGTACTTC
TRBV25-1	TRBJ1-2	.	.	CASSESRDYGYTF	TGTGCCAGCAGTGAATCGAGGGACTATGGCTACACCTTC
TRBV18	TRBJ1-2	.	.	CASSPGANYGYTF	TGTGCCAGCTCACCAGGAGCTAACTATGGCTACACCTTC
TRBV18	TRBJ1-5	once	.	CASSGRGYSNQPQHF	TGTGCCAGCTCGGGTCGGGGGTATAGCAATCAGCCCCAGCATTTT
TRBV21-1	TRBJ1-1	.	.	CASSKVGGGGTEAFF	TGTGCCAGCAGCAAAGTGGGAGGTGGGGGCACTGAAGCTTTCTTT
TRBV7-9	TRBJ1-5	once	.	CASSLIGGADQPQHF	TGTGCCAGCAGCTTAATTGGGGGGGCGGATCAGCCCCAGCATTTT
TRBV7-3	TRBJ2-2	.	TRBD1	CASSLGQGLTGELFF	TGTGCCAGCAGCTTGGGACAGGGGTTGACCGGGGAGCTGTTTTTT
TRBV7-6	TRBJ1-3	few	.	CASSSGRESLANTIYF	TGTGCCAGCAGCTCAGGACGGGAGTCTCTGGCAAACACCATATATTTT
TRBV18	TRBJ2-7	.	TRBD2	CASSPQGGYEQYF	TGTGCCAGCTCTCCGCAGGGAGGGTACGAGCAGTACTTC
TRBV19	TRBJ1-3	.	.	CASTMTYGNTIYF	TGTGCCAGTACCATGACTTATGGAAACACCATATATTTT
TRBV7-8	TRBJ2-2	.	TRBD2	CASSLALAGGPGELFF	TGTGCCAGCAGCTTAGCACTAGCGGGGGGGCCCGGGGAGCTGTTTTTT
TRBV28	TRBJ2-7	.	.	CASSSMTGTSSSYEQYF	TGTGCCAGCAGTTCAATGACTGGGACATCCAGCTCCTACGAGCAGTACTTC
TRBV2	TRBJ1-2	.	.	CASEGGSYGYTF	TGTGCCAGCGAAGGGGGAAGCTATGGCTACACCTTC
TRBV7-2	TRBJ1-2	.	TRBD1	CASSLARTGGGYGYTF	TGTGCCAGCAGCTTAGCGAGGACAGGGGGCGGATATGGCTACACCTTC
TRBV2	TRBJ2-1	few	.	CASSGLAYYNEQFF	TGTGCCAGCAGTGGGCTAGCTTACTACAATGAGCAGTTCTTC